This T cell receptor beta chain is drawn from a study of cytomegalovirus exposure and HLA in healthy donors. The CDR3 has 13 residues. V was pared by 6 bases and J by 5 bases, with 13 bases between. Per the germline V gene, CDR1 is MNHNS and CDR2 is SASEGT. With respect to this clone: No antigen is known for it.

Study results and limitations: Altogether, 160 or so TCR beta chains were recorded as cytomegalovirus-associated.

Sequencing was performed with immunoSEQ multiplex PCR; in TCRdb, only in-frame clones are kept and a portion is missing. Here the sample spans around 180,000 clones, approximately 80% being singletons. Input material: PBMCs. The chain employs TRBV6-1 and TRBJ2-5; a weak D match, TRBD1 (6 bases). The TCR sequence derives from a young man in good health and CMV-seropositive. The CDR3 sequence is CASSQGTVETQYF. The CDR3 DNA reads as TGTGCCAGCAGCCAGGGGACGGTCGAGACCCAGTACTTC.